Listed here are 2 T cell receptor beta chains from one sample, sequenced in a study of shared clonotypes between healthy human individuals (dated by TCRdb to 2018 to 2021). CD8 naive samples consisted of CD45RO-negative cells that were positively selected for CCR7, yielding a CD45RA+CCR7+ population without TemRA cells. The library was generated by the immunoSEQ multiplex PCR assay. TCRdb stores this immuneACCESS table with in-frame sequences only. Part of the clones is absent; in the studies checked, under half of the shortfall reflects unresolved V genes, and no reason is known for the rest. Counted in this sample were about 2,100,000 clones; about 93% of them appeared once. Clones ranked in the top ten supply 1.7% of the sample. The sample consisted of naive CD8+ T cells from PBMCs. The meaning of the sample's cell subset or site label: CD45RA+CCR7+. The receptors here all came from a man between 18 and 29 years old in good health. Some clones in this sample may be carry-over from other donors' samples.

This chain joins TRBV9 and TRBJ1-5; D not resolved. The V gene's germline CDR1 is SGDLS and CDR2 YYNGEE. The CDR3 runs to 15 residues. V was clipped by 0 bases and J by 7 bases, with 14 bases between them. The DNA of the CDR3 is TGTGCCAGCAGCGTAGGAGGATCCAATCTCCAGCCCCAGCATTTT. Translated, it gives CASSVGGSNLQPQHF.

The V gene is TRBV6-6, the J gene TRBJ2-7; D is undetermined. The CDR3 is 14 amino acids. Germline CDR1 MNHNY, CDR2 SVGAGI (reference sequence). V was trimmed by 6 bases and J by 6 bases, leaving 18 bases between them. The CDR3 reads CASSFSVSGTEQYF. The DNA for the CDR3 is TGTGCCAGCAGCTTTTCTGTGTCGGGCACCGAGCAGTACTTC.